The 16 T cell receptor beta chains presented below share a single source sample, sequenced in a study of monozygotic twins with inflammatory bowel disease. TCRdb re-called the 5' RACE reads and shows each CDR3 protein once, DNA omitted. Recorded here are about 160,000 distinct CDR3 sequences; the top ten clones represent approximately 3%. Sample: blood. The receptors stem from a human donor with ulcerative colitis or Crohn's disease, or a healthy co-twin of an affected twin (not recorded which).

The chain is built from TRBV24-1 and TRBJ2-1; TCRdb reports TRBD2, a call that lacks DNA to check it against. Germline CDR1 KGHDR, CDR2 SFDVKD. This CDR3 has 16 amino acids. CDR3: CATSEGLAGPYNEQFF.

V and J are TRBV15 and TRBJ1-4; TCRdb returns TRBD1, unconfirmable since there is no DNA. The CDR3 covers 15 residues. Germline V CDR1 and CDR2: LNHNV, YYDKDF (reference sequence). The CDR3 loop is CATSRGGTAGEKLFF.

The chain uses TRBV19 and TRBJ2-7; TCRdb's D call, TRBD2, is unchecked because there is no DNA. The CDR3 covers 15 residues. CDR1 LNHDA and CDR2 SQIVND come from the germline V gene (reference sequence). CDR3 sequence reads: CASSAGTSVSYEQYF.

The J gene is TRBJ1-5, the V gene TRBV27. The germline V gene has CDR1 MNHEY and CDR2 SMNVEV (reference sequence). The CDR3 runs 14 residues. CDR3: CASGLLGSNQPQHF.

The rearrangement uses TRBV5-6 and TRBJ1-6; TCRdb selects TRBD1, and the lack of DNA leaves this call unchecked. The V gene's germline CDR1 is SGHDT and CDR2 YYEEEE. The CDR3 spans 14 residues. The chain's CDR3 is CASSLVDSGSPLHF.

The chain combines TRBV5-1 with TRBJ2-2. This CDR3 comprises 14 residues. The germline V gene has CDR1 SGHRS and CDR2 YFSETQ. The CDR3 sequence: CASSLEGAVGELFF. Based on the CDR3 plus reference TRBV5-1 and TRBJ2-2, the full variable domain is KAGVTQTPRYLIKTRGQQVTLSCSPISGHRSVSWYQQTPGQGLQFLFEYFSETQRNKGNFPGRFSGRQFSNSRSEMNVSTLELGDSALYLCASSLEGAVGELFFGEGSRLTVL.

The CDR3 is CSVGVFTEAFF. V and J are TRBV29-1 and TRBJ1-1. Per germline, CDR1 SQVTM and CDR2 ANQGSEA. CDR3 length: 11 amino acids.

This chain joins TRBV27 and TRBJ1-6; TCRdb designates TRBD1, a call that cannot be tested without DNA. CDR1 and CDR2 from the germline V gene are MNHEY and SMNVEV (reference sequence). The CDR3 is 14 residues long. The CDR3 region is CASNRGEYNSPLHF.

This chain connects TRBV3-1 to TRBJ2-1; TCRdb indicates TRBD1, and absent DNA this call remains unverified. The germline CDR1 and CDR2 sequences are LGHDT and YNNKEL (reference sequence). The CDR3 covers 14 residues. The CDR3 sequence: CASSLEGGYNEQFF.

The chain has TRBV10-3 and TRBJ2-1; TCRdb selects TRBD2, and the lack of DNA leaves this call unchecked. In germline, CDR1 is ENHRY, CDR2 SYGVKD. The CDR3 spans 11 residues. CDR3: CAISEAGEQFF.

The chain is built from TRBV3-1 and TRBJ1-1. Germline CDR1 LGHDT, CDR2 YNNKEL (reference sequence). The CDR3 has 14 residues. The CDR3 sequence: CASSHGSLNTEAFF. The full variable domain, rest sourced from reference TRBV3-1 and TRBJ1-1, is DTAVSQTPKYLVTQMGNDKSIKCEQNLGHDTMYWYKQDSKKFLKIMFSYNNKELIINETVPNRFSPKSPDKAHLNLHINSLELGDSAVYFCASSHGSLNTEAFFGQGTRLTVV.

The chain links TRBV5-1 to TRBJ2-7. From germline, CDR1 is SGHRS and CDR2 YFSETQ. The CDR3 covers 14 residues. CDR3 sequence: CASSLVERSYEQYF.

This chain links TRBV10-3 with TRBJ1-5; with no DNA, the TCRdb D assignment of TRBD1 cannot be verified. CDR1 and CDR2 (germline): ENHRY, SYGVKD. The CDR3 contains 16 residues. CDR3 region: CAISESTRGGWQPQHF.

The V and J genes are TRBV15 and TRBJ1-5; TCRdb gives TRBD1 as the D gene, but with no DNA this cannot be confirmed. This CDR3 contains 18 residues. Germline V lookup: CDR1 LNHNV, CDR2 YYDKDF (reference sequence). CDR3 sequence reads: CATSRTFPGVASSQPQHF.

The chain couples TRBV11-2 to TRBJ2-2. The CDR3 is 15 residues long. Germline CDR1 reads SGHAT; CDR2 reads FQNNGV. The CDR3 sequence is CASSSGAANTGELFF. Looking up the rest from reference TRBV11-2 and TRBJ2-2 gives the full variable domain: EAGVAQSPRYKIIEKRQSVAFWCNPISGHATLYWYQQILGQGPKLLIQFQNNGVVDDSQLPKDRFSAERLKGVDSTLKIQPAKLEDSAVYLCASSSGAANTGELFFGEGSRLTVL.

V usage is TRBV7-2 and J usage is TRBJ2-7. This CDR3 has 14 residues. CDR1 and CDR2 (germline): SGHTA, FQGNSA. The CDR3 protein is CASSLLTRSHEQYF.